This T cell receptor beta chain was identified in a study of blood T cells in healthy people across ages. A few counts support this clonotype. The authors ran a second PCR of roughly 6 to 12 cycles using a sample-barcoded 5' primer and a J-beta primer mix. Using its own MiXCR run on the 5' RACE reads, TCRdb lists one record per CDR3 protein. The table lists about 1.4 million distinct CDR3 sequences, around 59% of them singletons. The CDR3 spans 15 residues. The ends were cut back, 5 bases at V and 0 bases at J, with 15 bases in the middle. From germline, CDR1 is DFQATT and CDR2 SNEGSKA (reference sequence). Peripheral blood, around 9.4 milliliters per donor, was collected.

The source material was blood. The chain uses TRBV20-1 and TRBJ2-3; the D gene is possibly TRBD1 (6 bases). This receptor was identified in a man between 18 and 35 years old in good health. The DNA of the CDR3 is TGCAGTGCTGGGGACACATCCTCTAGCACAGATACGCAGTATTTT. Protein product: CSAGDTSSSTDTQYF.